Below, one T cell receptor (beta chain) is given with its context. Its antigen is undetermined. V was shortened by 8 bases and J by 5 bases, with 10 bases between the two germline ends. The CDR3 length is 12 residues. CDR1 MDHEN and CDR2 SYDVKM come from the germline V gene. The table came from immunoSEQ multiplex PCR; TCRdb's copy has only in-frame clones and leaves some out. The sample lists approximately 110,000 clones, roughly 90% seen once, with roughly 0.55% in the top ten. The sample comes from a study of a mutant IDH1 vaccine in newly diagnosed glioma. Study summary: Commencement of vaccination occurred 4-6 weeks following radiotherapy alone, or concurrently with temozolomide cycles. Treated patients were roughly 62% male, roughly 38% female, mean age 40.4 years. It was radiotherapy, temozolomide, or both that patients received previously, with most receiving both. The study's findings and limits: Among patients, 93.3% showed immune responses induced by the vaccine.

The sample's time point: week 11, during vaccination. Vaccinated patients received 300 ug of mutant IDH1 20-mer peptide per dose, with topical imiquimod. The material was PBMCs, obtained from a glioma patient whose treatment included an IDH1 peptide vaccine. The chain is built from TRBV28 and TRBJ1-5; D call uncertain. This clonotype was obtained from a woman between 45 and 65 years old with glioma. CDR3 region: CASESGYQPQHF. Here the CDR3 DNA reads TGTGCCAGCGAATCCGGATATCAGCCCCAGCATTTT.